This T cell receptor beta chain was sequenced for a study of cytomegalovirus exposure and HLA in healthy donors (dated by TCRdb to 2015 to 2018). About the investigation overall: In an earlier analysis of some 610 of the donors, approximately 260 Gb of sequence data and 90 million to 120 million unique TCR beta sequences from about 180 million T cells were reported. An early release that covered about 600 HLA-typed donors contained about 300 gigabases of sequencing data and tens of millions of unique TCR sequences. Of the 350 to 450 genotyped donors, less than 85% were placed in the genetic ancestry cluster associated with self-reported Caucasian donors. The aim of the study was to test whether cataloging public T cell receptors could identify signatures of past pathogen exposure. Using immunosequencing, the study profiled T cell repertoires from roughly 650 subjects and related those repertoires to cytomegalovirus serostatus. A separate validation cohort of over a hundred different subjects was used in addition to the 666-subject first cohort. High-throughput TCR immunosequencing, statistical association of individual TCRs with disease status, and machine learning were combined to predict cytomegalovirus infection status. A later analysis re-examined previously published TCR beta repertoires from several hundred donors and added high-resolution HLA genotyping to investigate patterns of TCR occurrence. In the later analysis, no new phenotypic data were used to find candidate immune exposures; instead, reliance was placed on TCR beta sequences and their occurrence across donors. To decide whether each TCR beta V gene segment behaved as functional or pseudogenic, an earlier analysis of nearly 600 of the donors relied on high-throughput TCR beta sequencing. Donor age, sex, ethnicity and CMV serostatus were collected together with the repertoire data. A later genetic analysis took genome-wide SNP genotypes for about 65% of the 666 donors and used that subset as a discovery cohort. Every repertoire in the discovery cohort had been generated on one and the same sequencing platform. Class I and class II HLA loci were covered by the typing at four-digit resolution. Typing coverage varied by locus: roughly 629-640 donors for A, B, C, DRB1 and DQB1; 500 to 550 for DQA1; some 610 for DPA1; approximately 450 for DPB1. A handful of DR-DQ haplotypes were handled as single units for association and clustering because linkage in the cohort was strong. Among 300 to 500 genotyped donors of the cohort, an average of approximately 240,000 unique TCR beta nucleotide sequences was sequenced per donor, of which 15% to 20% were non-productive.

The cohort comprised 550 to 700 healthy bone marrow donors. Cohort members were all nominally healthy when sampled, although unrecorded immune exposures were likely present. The donor tested CMV seronegative, placing the donor among the roughly 400 seronegative members of the cohort. A peripheral blood sample was provided by each donor, and peripheral blood mononuclear cells were used for TCR beta sequencing. Genomic DNA was extracted from the blood cell samples with the Qiagen DNeasy Blood Extraction Kit. The study at large found these results: Immune exposure information for the cohort was limited to CMV serostatus. The classifier was reported to diagnose cytomegalovirus status with high specificity and sensitivity in both the original and validation cohorts. Compared with the 666-donor mean, donors in an Asian-associated ancestry cluster had fewer N-insertions in productive TCRs, according to a later genetic analysis. A further reported finding was that TCR beta sequences accurately predicted the HLA-A and HLA-B alleles for most subjects in the first cohort. A later genetic analysis associated a missense DCLRE1C variant with V-gene and J-gene trimming of TCR beta chains, and an independent cohort replicated the association. Because HLA typing was unavailable for some donors at each locus, only the typed subset was used in association tests. Linkage disequilibrium might explain the correlated functional status among segregating V segments, but an unknown experimental factor could not be excluded. The cohort was sequenced for TCR beta chains only, and without alpha or paired-chain data the features that could be detected were limited. At a false discovery rate of 0.05, a later analysis linked 15,000 to 20,000 TCR beta sequences to specific HLA alleles. A later analysis found that most CMV-associated TCR beta chains appeared HLA-restricted, with HLA associations seemingly driven largely by CMV exposure. Presence/absence analyses assumed roughly uniform sequencing depth across donors, an assumption that may not hold. In an earlier analysis of fewer than 700 of the donors, most TCR beta V segments appeared in productive rearrangements about 87% or about 30% of the time, broadly matching IMGT annotations. The study listed 150 to 200 TCR beta chains as associated with cytomegalovirus. In vitro tests confirmed that a few of the cytomegalovirus-associated TCR beta chains recognize cytomegalovirus antigens. According to the authors, the approach could potentially be generalized to other disease states and immunological phenotypes. Some IMGT-functional V segments, including TRBV6-2 and TRBV6-3, could not be told apart with the 87-base-pair reads, so those segments were excluded. In a later analysis, HLA-associated TCR beta chains were found to be more clonally expanded and to have lower generation probabilities than equally common non-associated chains. A group of highly shared sequence variants was considered likely to be a technical artifact of the sequencing pipeline. In a later analysis, several top co-occurrence clusters were reported to appear linked to parvovirus B19, influenza, CMV and Epstein-Barr virus. Most TCR sequences were observed very rarely across donors, whereas some public TCRs were present in many individuals. Assigning TCR associations to individual alleles was difficult when HLA alleles, especially DR and DQ, strongly co-occurred. In a later analysis, TCR association rates were found to vary across HLA loci, with the most associated TCRs seen for DRB1 alleles and the fewest for HLA-C alleles. Because counts were too low, some 17 rarely observed V segments, including chromosome 9 orphons, were excluded from the earlier analysis of about 500 of the donors.

The library was made by the immunoSEQ multiplex PCR assay. The multiplex PCR relied on a mix of 60 forward primers for TCR Vbeta segments and 13 reverse primers for TCR Jbeta segments. Amplification of the CDR3 region of rearranged TCR beta genes was performed with a multiplex PCR assay on genomic DNA. On the Illumina HiSeq System, the amplified TCR beta libraries were sequenced as 87-base-pair reads. The original pipeline was this. In a later analysis, roughly 80 million unique TCR beta chains were counted across the roughly 610 repertoires, and about 9.9 million of these chains were shared by at least two donors. A nearest-neighbor algorithm error-corrected the raw reads and collapsed the reads into unique sequences, merging closely related sequences to remove PCR and sequencing errors. To assign V, D and J gene segments, CDR3 sequences were aligned to IMGT reference sequences. For a sequence to be retained, at least a six-nucleotide match to both a V gene segment and a J gene segment was required. Rearrangements were called productive when the CDR3 lacked stop codons and stayed in frame with V and J; all others were non-productive. CDR3 was defined by IMGT convention, running from the second conserved V-encoded cysteine to the conserved J-encoded phenylalanine. The earlier analysis of 450 to 750 of the donors excluded any sequence lacking an unambiguous match to a single V gene segment. An earlier analysis of 500 to 600 of the donors classified V segments as functional when productive rearrangements were above 56.7% and as segregating when the standard deviation between donors was above 5%. To diagnose cytomegalovirus status from the catalog of TCR beta chain sequences, a statistical classification framework was built. V and J gene assignment, in a later analysis, came from comparing TCR nucleotide sequences with IMGT/GENE-DB human TR gene sequences. In a later analysis, CDR3 sequences and most-parsimonious VDJ recombination scenarios were assigned using the TCRdist pipeline. In a later analysis, each TCR beta chain was defined by its CDR3 amino acid sequence together with its V-gene family, and reads without a unique V-gene family were excluded. To address suspected cross-contamination and a sequencing artifact, a later analysis removed over 500 highly shared, low-generation-probability nucleotide sequences. For each public chain, a later analysis derived a clonal expansion index from normalized ranks of inferred template counts within each repertoire. In a later analysis, generation probabilities were computed with a VDJ recombination model fitted to out-of-frame rearrangements, and the resulting probabilities were checked against IGoR. Hypergeometric tests were used in a later analysis to score TCR-TCR, TCR-HLA and TCR-CMV co-occurrence, with a repertoire-size bias correction applied to the TCR pairs. False discovery rates were estimated in a later analysis by permuting HLA or CMV assignments 20 times. In a later analysis, co-occurring TCRs were grouped using DBSCAN, and TCRdist sequence similarity was added for clustering within HLA-allele-positive subsets. Co-occurrence clustering excluded repertoires with fewer than 30,000 or more than 120,000 public chains, plus five with anomalous nucleotide sharing. Here the immuneACCESS table is served through TCRdb, limited to in-frame sequences with V and J called. Missing clones are a known gap in these copies; in checked studies unresolved V genes cover under half, and the rest lacks a known reason. V, J and clone size are taken as reported in that table, and D and trimming were inferred from the DNA itself. This sample holds about 130,000 clones; approximately 78% were observed only once. The leading ten clones occupy 1.4% to 1.5% of the sample.

From the cysteine up to the phenylalanine, the CDR3 has a length of 13 residues. The CDR3 DNA has 39 bases and is translated from base 1. The germline V gene (reference sequence) provides CDR1 SEHNR and CDR2 FQNEAQ. Trimming costs V 1 base and J 4 bases, and their ends lie 7 bases apart. A note on this clone: Its specific antigen is unknown. No much larger clone is present one base from it, and per-base qualities are unavailable.

The specimen sequenced was PBMCs. This clonotype originated in a female donor in good health and CMV-seronegative. The chain is encoded by TRBV7-9 joined to TRBJ2-5, with the D gene too uncertain to name. The CDR3 amino acid sequence is: CASSLVMLETQYF. The DNA sequence is given as TGTGCCAGCAGCTTAGTCATGTTAGAGACCCAGTACTTC.